Reported below is one T cell receptor beta chain. CDR1 SEHNR and CDR2 FQNEAQ come from the germline V gene (reference sequence). V lost 4 bases and J 4 bases, leaving 8 bases between the germline ends. This CDR3 is 12 amino acids long. Sequenced by immunoSEQ multiplex PCR; TCRdb stores in-frame clones only, minus some. The sample holds about 68,000 clones, about 92% seen once. This sample stems from a study of T cell changes during pregnancy in multiple sclerosis. The rearrangement uses TRBV7-9 and TRBJ2-7; maybe TRBD1 (5 bases). The sample here was peripheral blood, taken in the second trimester of pregnancy. This clonotype was sampled from a female donor in good health, enrolled as a control in a pregnancy study. CDR3 DNA sequence: TGTGCCAGCAGCTCGGACAATTACGAGCAGTACTTC. This encodes CASSSDNYEQYF. Full variable domain (missing parts from reference TRBV7-9 and TRBJ2-7): DTGVSQNPRHKITKRGQNVTFRCDPISEHNRLYWYRQTLGQGPEFLTYFQNEAQLEKSRLLSDRFSAERPKGSFSTLEIQRTEQGDSAMYLCASSSDNYEQYFGPGTRLTVT.